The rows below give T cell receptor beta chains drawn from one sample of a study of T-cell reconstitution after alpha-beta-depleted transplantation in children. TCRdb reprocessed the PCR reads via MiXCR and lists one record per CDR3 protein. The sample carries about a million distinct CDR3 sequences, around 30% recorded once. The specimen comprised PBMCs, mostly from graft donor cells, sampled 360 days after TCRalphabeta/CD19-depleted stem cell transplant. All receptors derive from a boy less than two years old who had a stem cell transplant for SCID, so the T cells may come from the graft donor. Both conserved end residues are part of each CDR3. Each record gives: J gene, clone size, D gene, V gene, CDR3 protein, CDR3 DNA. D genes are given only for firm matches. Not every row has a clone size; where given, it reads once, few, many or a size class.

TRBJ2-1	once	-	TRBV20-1	CSASRGRGEQFF	TGCAGTGCTAGCAGGGGTCGAGGTGAGCAGTTCTTC
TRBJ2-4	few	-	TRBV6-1	CASSRGGWGENIQYF	TGTGCCAGTTCCCGCGGAGGTTGGGGGGAAAACATTCAGTACTTC
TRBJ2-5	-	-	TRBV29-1	CSPKYQETQYF	TGCAGCCCGAAGTACCAAGAGACCCAGTACTTC
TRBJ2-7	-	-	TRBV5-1	CASSLAGEARHEQYF	TGCGCCAGCAGCTTGGCTGGGGAAGCAAGGCACGAGCAGTACTTC
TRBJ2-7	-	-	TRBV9	CASSVAPSPSYEQYF	TGTGCCAGCAGCGTAGCCCCATCCCCGTCCTACGAGCAGTACTTC
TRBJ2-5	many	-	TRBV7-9	CASSTGSQETQYF	TGTGCCAGCAGCACCGGGTCCCAAGAGACCCAGTACTTC
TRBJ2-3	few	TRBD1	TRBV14	CATQGQFTDTQYF	TGTGCCACCCAGGGACAGTTCACAGATACGCAGTATTTT
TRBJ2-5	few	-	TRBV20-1	CSASLSPVETQYF	TGCAGTGCTAGCTTGTCCCCGGTAGAGACCCAGTACTTC
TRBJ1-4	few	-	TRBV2	CASSTTTNEKLFF	TGTGCCAGCAGTACAACAACTAATGAAAAACTGTTTTTT
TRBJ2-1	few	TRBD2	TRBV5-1	CASSLEAGGSNEQFF	TGCGCCAGCAGCTTGGAAGCGGGGGGGAGCAATGAGCAGTTCTTC
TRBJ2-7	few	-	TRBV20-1	CSARVLQRWHEQYF	TGCAGTGCTAGAGTCCTCCAGAGGTGGCACGAGCAGTACTTC
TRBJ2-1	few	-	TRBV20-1	CSAIRGRDYNEQFF	TGCAGTGCTATCCGGGGGCGGGATTACAATGAGCAGTTCTTC
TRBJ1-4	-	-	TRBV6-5	CASSYTQRNEKLFF	TGTGCCAGCAGTTACACACAGCGGAATGAAAAACTGTTTTTT
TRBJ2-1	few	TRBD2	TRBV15	CATSRGGKGRGEQFF	TGTGCCACCAGCAGAGGGGGGAAAGGGAGGGGTGAGCAGTTCTTC
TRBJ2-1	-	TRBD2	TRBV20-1	CSVGLAGALNEQFF	TGCAGTGTCGGACTAGCGGGGGCCCTTAATGAGCAGTTCTTC
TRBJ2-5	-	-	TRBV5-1	CASSWGQFQETQYF	TGCGCCAGCTCTTGGGGGCAGTTCCAAGAGACCCAGTACTTC
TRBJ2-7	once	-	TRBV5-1	CASSLAQANSYEQYF	TGCGCCAGCAGCTTGGCCCAGGCCAACTCCTACGAGCAGTACTTC
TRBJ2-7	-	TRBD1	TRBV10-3	CATADQDRGMGEQYF	TGTGCCACCGCGGATCAGGACAGGGGAATGGGAGAGCAGTACTTC
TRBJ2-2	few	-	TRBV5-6	CASSPGPFLTGELFF	TGTGCCAGCAGCCCCGGACCCTTTTTGACCGGGGAGCTGTTTTTT
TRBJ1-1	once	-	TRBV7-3	CASSLTGGNSPAFF	TGTGCCAGCAGCTTAACGGGGGGCAATTCGCCAGCTTTCTTT
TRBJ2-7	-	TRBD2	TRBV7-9	CASSPAGGTVYEQYF	TGTGCCAGCAGCCCCGCGGGGGGGACCGTCTACGAGCAGTACTTC
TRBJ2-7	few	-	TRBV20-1	CSALGGTSYEQYF	TGCAGTGCTCTCGGCGGCACAAGCTACGAGCAGTACTTC
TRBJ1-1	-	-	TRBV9	CASSVVSRDTEAFF	TGTGCCAGCAGCGTAGTGTCGAGGGACACTGAAGCTTTCTTT
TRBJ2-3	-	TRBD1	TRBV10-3	CAISEPGTGGTDTQYF	TGTGCCATCAGTGAGCCCGGGACAGGGGGCACAGATACGCAGTATTTT
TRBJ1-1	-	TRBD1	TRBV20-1	CSAHRGRIGTEAFF	TGCAGTGCTCACAGGGGGCGAATCGGCACTGAAGCTTTCTTT
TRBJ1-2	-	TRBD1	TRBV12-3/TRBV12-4	CASTADRGARNYGYTF	TGTGCCAGCACCGCGGACAGGGGGGCCCGAAACTATGGCTACACCTTC
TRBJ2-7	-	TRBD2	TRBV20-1	CSAKLAGTSYEQYF	TGCAGTGCCAAACTAGCGGGGACTTCCTACGAGCAGTACTTC
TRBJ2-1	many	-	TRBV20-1	CSASPGASYNEQFF	TGCAGTGCTAGTCCCGGGGCCTCCTACAATGAGCAGTTCTTC
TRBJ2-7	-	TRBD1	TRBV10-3	CAIRDGTGPTYEQYF	TGTGCCATCAGGGACGGGACAGGGCCCACCTACGAGCAGTACTTC